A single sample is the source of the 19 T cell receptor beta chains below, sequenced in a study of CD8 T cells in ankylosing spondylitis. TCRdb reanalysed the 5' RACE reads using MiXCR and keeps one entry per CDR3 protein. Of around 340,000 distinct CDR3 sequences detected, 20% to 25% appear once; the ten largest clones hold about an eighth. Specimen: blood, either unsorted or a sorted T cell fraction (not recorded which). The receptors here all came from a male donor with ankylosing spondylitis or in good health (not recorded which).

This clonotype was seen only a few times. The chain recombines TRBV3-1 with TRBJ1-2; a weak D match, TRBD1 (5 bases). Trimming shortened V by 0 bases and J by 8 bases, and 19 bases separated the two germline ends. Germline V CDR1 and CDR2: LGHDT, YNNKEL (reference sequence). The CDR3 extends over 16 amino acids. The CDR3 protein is CASSQDDSHSLGGYTF. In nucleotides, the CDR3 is TGTGCCAGCAGCCAAGATGACAGTCACTCACTAGGCGGCTACACCTTC.

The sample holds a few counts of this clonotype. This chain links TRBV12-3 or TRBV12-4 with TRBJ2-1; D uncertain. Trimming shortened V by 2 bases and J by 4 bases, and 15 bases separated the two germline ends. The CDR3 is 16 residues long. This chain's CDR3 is CASSLMEQSTYNEQFF. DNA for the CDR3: TGTGCCAGCAGTTTAATGGAACAGAGTACTTACAATGAGCAGTTCTTC.

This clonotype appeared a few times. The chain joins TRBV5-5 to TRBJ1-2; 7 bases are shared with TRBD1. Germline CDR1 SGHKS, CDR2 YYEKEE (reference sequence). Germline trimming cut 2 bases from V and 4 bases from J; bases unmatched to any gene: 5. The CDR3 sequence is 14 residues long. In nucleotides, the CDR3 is TGTGCCAGCAGCTTATCACCAGGGGGCTATGGCTACACCTTC. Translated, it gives CASSLSPGGYGYTF. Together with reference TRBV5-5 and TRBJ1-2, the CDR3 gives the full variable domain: DAGVTQSPTHLIKTRGQQVTLRCSPISGHKSVSWYQQVLGQGPQFIFQYYEKEERGRGNFPDRFSARQFPNYSSELNVNALLLGDSALYLCASSLSPGGYGYTFGSGTRLTVV.

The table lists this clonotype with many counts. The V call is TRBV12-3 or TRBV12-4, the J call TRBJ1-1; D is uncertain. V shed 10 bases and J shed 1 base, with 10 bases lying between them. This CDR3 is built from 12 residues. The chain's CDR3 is CATAVGNTEAFF. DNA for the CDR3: TGTGCCACCGCGGTGGGGAACACTGAAGCTTTCTTT.

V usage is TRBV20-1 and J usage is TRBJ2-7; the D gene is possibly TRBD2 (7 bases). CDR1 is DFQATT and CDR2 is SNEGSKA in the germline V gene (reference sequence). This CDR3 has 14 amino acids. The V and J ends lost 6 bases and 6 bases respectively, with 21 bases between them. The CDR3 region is CSAKPWGGGAEQYF. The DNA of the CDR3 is TGCAGTGCAAAACCCTGGGGGGGGGGCGCCGAGCAGTACTTC.

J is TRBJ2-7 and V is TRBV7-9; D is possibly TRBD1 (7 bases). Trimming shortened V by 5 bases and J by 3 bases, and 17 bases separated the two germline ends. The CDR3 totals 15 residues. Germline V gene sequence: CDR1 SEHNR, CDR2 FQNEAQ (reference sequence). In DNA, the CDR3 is TGTGCCAGCAGCCGGGACAGCGGGTCCCGCTACGAGCAGTACTTC. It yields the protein CASSRDSGSRYEQYF.

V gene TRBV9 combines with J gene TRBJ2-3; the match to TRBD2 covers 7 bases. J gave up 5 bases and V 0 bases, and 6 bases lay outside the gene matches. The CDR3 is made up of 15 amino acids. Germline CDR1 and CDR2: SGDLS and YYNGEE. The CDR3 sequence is CASSVDAGVGDTQYF. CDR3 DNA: TGTGCCAGCAGCGTAGATGCGGGGGTGGGAGATACGCAGTATTTT.

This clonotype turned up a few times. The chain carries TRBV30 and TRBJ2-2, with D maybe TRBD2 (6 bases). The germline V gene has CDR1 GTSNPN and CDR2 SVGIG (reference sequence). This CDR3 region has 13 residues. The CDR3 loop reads CARGSENTGELFF. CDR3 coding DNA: TGTGCGCGGGGATCCGAGAACACCGGGGAGCTGTTTTTT.

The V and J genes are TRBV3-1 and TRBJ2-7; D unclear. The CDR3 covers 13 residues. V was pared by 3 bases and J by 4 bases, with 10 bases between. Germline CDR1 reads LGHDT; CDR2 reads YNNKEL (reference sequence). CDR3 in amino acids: CASSHGKGYEQYF. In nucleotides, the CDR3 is TGTGCCAGCAGCCATGGGAAGGGATACGAGCAGTACTTC.

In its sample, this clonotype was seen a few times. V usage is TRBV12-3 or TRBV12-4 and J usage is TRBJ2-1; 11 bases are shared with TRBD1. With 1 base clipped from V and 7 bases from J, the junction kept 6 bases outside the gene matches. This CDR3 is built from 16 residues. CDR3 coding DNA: TGTGCCAGCAGTTTAGGCCCCGGGACAGGGGGGAATGAGCAGTTCTTC. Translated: CASSLGPGTGGNEQFF.

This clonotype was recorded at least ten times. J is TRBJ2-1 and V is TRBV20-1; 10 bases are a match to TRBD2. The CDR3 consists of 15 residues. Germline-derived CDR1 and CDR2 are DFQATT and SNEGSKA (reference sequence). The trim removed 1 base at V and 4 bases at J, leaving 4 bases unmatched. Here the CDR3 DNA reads TGCAGTGCTAGAGCCGGGACTAGCGCTTACAATGAGCAGTTCTTC. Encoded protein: CSARAGTSAYNEQFF.

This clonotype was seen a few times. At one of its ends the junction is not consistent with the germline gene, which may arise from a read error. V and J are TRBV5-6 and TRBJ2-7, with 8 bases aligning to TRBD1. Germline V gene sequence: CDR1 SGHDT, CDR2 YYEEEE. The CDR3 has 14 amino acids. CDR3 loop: CASSLGAGGGLMSF. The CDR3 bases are TGTGCCAGCAGCTTGGGGGCAGGGGGCGGTTTGATGTCCTTC.

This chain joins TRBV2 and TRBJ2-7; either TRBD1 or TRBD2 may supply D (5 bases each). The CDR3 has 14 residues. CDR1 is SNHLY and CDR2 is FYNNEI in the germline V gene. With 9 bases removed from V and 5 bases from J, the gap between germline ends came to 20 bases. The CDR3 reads CASLARDLGDEQYF. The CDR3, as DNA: TGTGCCAGTCTAGCCCGGGACCTTGGAGACGAGCAGTACTTC. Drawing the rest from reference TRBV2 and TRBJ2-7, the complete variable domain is EPEVTQTPSHQVTQMGQEVILRCVPISNHLYFYWYRQILGQKVEFLVSFYNNEISEKSEIFDDQFSVERPDGSNFTLKIRSTKLEDSAMYFCASLARDLGDEQYFGPGTRLTVT.

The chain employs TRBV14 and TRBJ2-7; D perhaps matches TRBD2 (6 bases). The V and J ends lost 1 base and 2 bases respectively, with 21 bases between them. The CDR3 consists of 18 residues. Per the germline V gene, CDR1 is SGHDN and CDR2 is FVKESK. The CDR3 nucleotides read TGTGCCAGCAGCCAAGGACGGTTCCGGGACTTACGTGCCTACGAGCAGTACTTC. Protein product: CASSQGRFRDLRAYEQYF. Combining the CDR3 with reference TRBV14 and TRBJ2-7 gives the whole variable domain EAGVTQFPSHSVIEKGQTVTLRCDPISGHDNLYWYRRVMGKEIKFLLHFVKESKQDESGMPNNRFLAERTGGTYSTLKVQPAELEDSGVYFCASSQGRFRDLRAYEQYFGPGTRLTVT.

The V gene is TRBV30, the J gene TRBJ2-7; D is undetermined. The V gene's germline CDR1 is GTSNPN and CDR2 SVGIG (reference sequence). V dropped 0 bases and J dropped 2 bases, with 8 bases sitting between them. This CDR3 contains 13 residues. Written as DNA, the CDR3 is TGTGCCTGGAGTGTTACAGCCCCCTACGAGCAGTACTTC. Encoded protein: CAWSVTAPYEQYF.

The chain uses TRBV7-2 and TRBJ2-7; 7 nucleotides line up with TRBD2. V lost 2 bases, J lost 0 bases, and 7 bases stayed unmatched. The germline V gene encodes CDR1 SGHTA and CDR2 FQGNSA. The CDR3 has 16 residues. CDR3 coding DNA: TGTGCCAGCAGCTTAATCAGCGGGACCGTCTCCTACGAGCAGTACTTC. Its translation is CASSLISGTVSYEQYF.

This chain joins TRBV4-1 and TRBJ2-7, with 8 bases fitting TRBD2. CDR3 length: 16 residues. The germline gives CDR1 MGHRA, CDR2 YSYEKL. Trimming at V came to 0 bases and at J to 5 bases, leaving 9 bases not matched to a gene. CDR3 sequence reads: CASSQDGAGGVDEQYF. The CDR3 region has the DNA TGCGCCAGCAGCCAAGATGGGGCGGGGGGAGTCGACGAGCAGTACTTC.

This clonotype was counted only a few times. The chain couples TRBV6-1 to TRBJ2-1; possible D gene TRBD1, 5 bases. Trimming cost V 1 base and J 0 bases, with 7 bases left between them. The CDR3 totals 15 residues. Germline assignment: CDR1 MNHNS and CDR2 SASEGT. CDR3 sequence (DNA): TGTGCCAGCAGTGAAGACAGGAGCTCCTACAATGAGCAGTTCTTC. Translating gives CASSEDRSSYNEQFF.

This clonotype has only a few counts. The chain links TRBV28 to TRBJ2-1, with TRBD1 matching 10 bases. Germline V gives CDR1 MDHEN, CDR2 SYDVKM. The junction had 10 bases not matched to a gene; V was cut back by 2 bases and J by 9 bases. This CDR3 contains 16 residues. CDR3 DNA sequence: TGTGCCAGCAGTTTAAGGGGGACAGGGGTTTTCGGTGAGCAGTTCTTC. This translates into CASSLRGTGVFGEQFF.